This record looks at one T cell receptor beta chain sequence and its context. The sample is drawn from a study of control samples from healthy donors and cancer patients. CDR3 length: 13 amino acids. Germline V gene sequence: CDR1 SGHTA, CDR2 FQGNSA. Trimming shortened V by 5 bases and J by 2 bases, and 10 bases separated the two germline ends. The protocol was immunoSEQ multiplex PCR, while the TCRdb copy is restricted to in-frame clones and leaves out a portion. In the table there are some 120,000 clones, over 75% of which are singletons. This chain links TRBV7-2 with TRBJ2-7; D unclear. The specimen sequenced was blood. This TCR was recovered from a man aged 60 to 69 in good health. CDR3 sequence reads: CASSGSGPYEQYF. The CDR3 DNA reads as TGTGCCAGCAGCGGCTCCGGCCCCTACGAGCAGTACTTC. Full variable domain (rest looked up from reference TRBV7-2 and TRBJ2-7): GAGVSQSPSNKVTEKGKDVELRCDPISGHTALYWYRQSLGQGLEFLIYFQGNSAPDKSGLPSDRFSAERTGGSVSTLTIQRTQQEDSAVYLCASSGSGPYEQYFGPGTRLTVT.